The 8 T cell receptor beta chains below all came from one sample that was sequenced in a study of blood T cell repertoires in COVID-19. TCRdb's table, derived via immunoSEQ multiplex PCR, lists solely in-frame clones and lacks some. Among 200,000 to 250,000 clones, 80% were seen once, and the ten largest hold about 7.2%. Source material: PBMCs or T cells enriched from blood (not recorded which). These receptor sequences come from a woman in her 40s with acute COVID-19.

The CDR3 region is CASSLLSGGLNEQFF. Here the CDR3 DNA reads TGTGCCAGCAGTTTATTGTCGGGGGGGCTCAATGAGCAGTTCTTC. This chain joins TRBV28 and TRBJ2-1; 8 nucleotides agree with TRBD2. The CDR3 length is 15 residues. CDR1 is MDHEN and CDR2 is SYDVKM in the germline V gene. V shed 1 base and J 6 bases; nucleotides not matched to a gene: 5.

In its sample, this clone was seen once. V gene TRBV28 combines with J gene TRBJ1-1; 9 nucleotides align to TRBD1. CDR3 length equals 16 residues. In germline, CDR1 is MDHEN, CDR2 SYDVKM. Germline trimming cut 1 base from V and 5 bases from J; bases unmatched to any gene: 8. The CDR3 spells CASSLSAGTGRTEAFF. CDR3 DNA: TGTGCCAGCAGTTTATCAGCCGGGACAGGGAGAACTGAAGCTTTCTTT.

This clone was seen only a few times. V is TRBV30 and J is TRBJ1-5, with D perhaps matching TRBD1 (5 bases). Per the germline V gene, CDR1 is GTSNPN and CDR2 is SVGIG (reference sequence). The CDR3 runs to 13 residues. V lost 5 bases, J lost 2 bases, and 10 bases lay in between. The CDR3 reads CAWRGERNQPQHF. The CDR3 DNA reads TGTGCCTGGCGGGGGGAGCGCAATCAGCCCCAGCATTTT. The full variable domain, with the rest looked up from reference TRBV30 and TRBJ1-5, is SQTIHQWPATLVQPVGSPLSLECTVEGTSNPNLYWYRQAAGRGLQLLFYSVGIGQISSEVPQNLSASRPQDRQFILSSKKLLLSDSGFYLCAWRGERNQPQHFGDGTRLSIL.

The rearrangement links TRBV6-1 to TRBJ1-4, with D perhaps TRBD1 (5 bases). The germline CDR1 and CDR2 sequences are MNHNS and SASEGT. The CDR3 covers 16 residues. The germline V and J ends were trimmed by 1 base and 4 bases, with 13 bases remaining between them. The DNA of the CDR3 is TGTGCCAGCAGTGAAGATTTCAGGGCCCTTAATGAAAAACTGTTTTTT. This sequence encodes CASSEDFRALNEKLFF.

In its sample, this clone was seen once. This rearrangement joins TRBV7-9 to TRBJ2-1; 13 positions match TRBD2. The CDR3 consists of 16 residues. V was pared by 4 bases and J by 10 bases, with 10 bases of the junction left unmatched. Germline loops: CDR1 SEHNR, CDR2 FQNEAQ (reference sequence). The CDR3 reads CASSYKTSGRSEEQFF. CDR3 bases: TGTGCCAGCAGCTATAAGACTAGCGGGAGGTCAGAGGAGCAGTTCTTC.

As regards this clone: One end of the junction fails to match germline, which may point to a read error. This rearrangement joins TRBV2 to TRBJ1-3; the D is unclear. This CDR3 comprises 15 residues. Germline V CDR1 and CDR2: SNHLY, FYNNEI. This CDR3 reads CACSIDMISGNTIYF. The CDR3 DNA sequence: TGTGCCTGCAGCATCGACATGATCTCTGGAAACACCATATATTTT.

This rearrangement joins TRBV5-1 to TRBJ2-5; TRBD1 aligns across 9 bases. The CDR3 sequence is 15 residues long. Unmatched junction bases numbered 6, after V lost 2 bases and J lost 4 bases. The germline V gene encodes CDR1 SGHRS and CDR2 YFSETQ. As DNA, the CDR3 is TGCGCCAGCAGCTTCGGACAGGGGTCCCGAGAGACCCAGTACTTC. As protein: CASSFGQGSRETQYF.

The rearrangement uses TRBV27 and TRBJ1-2, with D perhaps TRBD1 (6 bases). CDR1 is MNHEY and CDR2 is SMNVEV in the germline V gene (reference sequence). The CDR3 runs 14 residues. Trimming cost V 6 bases and J 4 bases, with 15 bases left between them. The CDR3 sequence: CASRTLTGPYGYTF. The CDR3 bases are TGTGCCAGCAGGACCTTGACAGGCCCCTATGGCTACACCTTC.